This record covers a single T cell receptor beta chain. What it binds is not known. Germline V gene lookup returns CDR1 SGHVS and CDR2 FQNEAQ. The V and J ends lost 5 bases and 1 base, in that order; junction bases with no gene match: 7. The CDR3 has 16 residues. No fewer than 5 micrograms of total RNA were isolated from every sample. This sample is drawn from a study of blood T cells in healthy people across ages. The study, taken as a whole, reports: The study found TCR beta diversity correlated strongly with naive T cell percentage. CMV status of donors was unknown, possibly confounding expanded clonotype changes.

A second PCR of about 7 to 11 cycles used a sample-barcoded 5' primer and a J-beta primer mix. TCRdb fed the 5' RACE reads into MiXCR, producing one record per CDR3 protein. The table lists about a million distinct CDR3 sequences, around two fifths of them singletons. Sequenced sample: blood. V is TRBV7-8 and J is TRBJ1-5; 8 bases fit TRBD1. The receptor was isolated from a man between 18 and 35 years old in good health. This CDR3 is CASSPTDRVSNQPQHF. The CDR3 region has the DNA TGTGCCAGCAGCCCCACGGACAGGGTGAGCAATCAGCCCCAGCATTTT.